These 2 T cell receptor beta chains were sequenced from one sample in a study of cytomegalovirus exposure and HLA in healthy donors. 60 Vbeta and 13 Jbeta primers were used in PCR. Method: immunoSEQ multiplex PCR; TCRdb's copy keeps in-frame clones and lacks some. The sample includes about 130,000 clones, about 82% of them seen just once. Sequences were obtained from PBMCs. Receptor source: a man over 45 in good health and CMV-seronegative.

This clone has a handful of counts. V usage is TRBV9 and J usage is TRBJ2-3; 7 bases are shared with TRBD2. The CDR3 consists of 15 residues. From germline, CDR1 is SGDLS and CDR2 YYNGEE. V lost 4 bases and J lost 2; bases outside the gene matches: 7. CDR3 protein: CASSPPTSTTDTQYF. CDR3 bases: TGTGCCAGCAGCCCGCCGACTAGCACCACAGATACGCAGTATTTT.

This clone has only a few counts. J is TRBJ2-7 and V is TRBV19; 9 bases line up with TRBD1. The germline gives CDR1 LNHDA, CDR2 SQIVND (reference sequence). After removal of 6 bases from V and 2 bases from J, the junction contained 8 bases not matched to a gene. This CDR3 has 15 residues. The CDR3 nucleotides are TGTGCCAGTAGCCTCACAGGGGGCAGGCCCTACGAGCAGTACTTC. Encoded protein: CASSLTGGRPYEQYF.